Following are 4 T cell receptor beta chains from one sample sequenced in a study of cytomegalovirus exposure and HLA in healthy donors. Amplification used 60 Vbeta primers and 13 Jbeta primers. The protocol was immunoSEQ multiplex PCR, while the TCRdb copy is restricted to in-frame clones and leaves out a portion. The repertoire holds 180,000 or so clones, with around 62% as singletons. Sequenced sample: PBMCs. All receptors come from a man aged 35 to 55 in good health and CMV-seronegative.

This clone turned up a few times. The rearrangement uses TRBV6-1 and TRBJ2-7; D is unclear. The germline V and J ends were trimmed by 1 base and 0 bases, with 10 bases remaining between them. This CDR3 comprises 15 residues. Germline CDR1 and CDR2: MNHNS and SASEGT. In nucleotides, the CDR3 is TGTGCCAGCAGTGAAGACGACAAGAGCTCCTACGAGCAGTACTTC. It encodes CASSEDDKSSYEQYF.

In its sample, this clone was seen once. The rearrangement links TRBV25-1 to TRBJ1-2; no firm D call. The CDR3 sequence is 14 residues long. The V and J ends lost 2 bases and 2 bases respectively, with 9 bases between them. CDR1 MGHDK and CDR2 SYGVNS come from the germline V gene. The CDR3 DNA is TGTGCCAGCAGTGAACGTTGGCAGAACTATGGCTACACCTTC. As protein: CASSERWQNYGYTF.

CDR3 sequence reads: CASSVDRGSGETQYF. DNA of the CDR3: TGCGCCAGCAGTGTCGATAGGGGGTCTGGGGAGACCCAGTACTTC. The chain uses TRBV10-2 and TRBJ2-5; tentative D call: TRBD1 (6 bases). Germline V gene data show CDR1 as WSHSY and CDR2 as SAAADI. The germline V and J ends were trimmed by 4 bases and 5 bases, with 17 bases remaining between them. The CDR3 extends over 15 amino acids.

This clone showed up just a few times. CDR3 sequence (DNA): TGCGCCAGCAGCTTGGACGGGGTAGAATTTGAGACCCAGTACTTC. The encoded protein is CASSLDGVEFETQYF. J is TRBJ2-5 and V is TRBV5-1; D is perhaps TRBD2 (5 bases). Trimming left V 0 bases short and J 5 bases short, with 14 bases between. There are 15 residues in the CDR3. Per the germline V gene, CDR1 is SGHRS and CDR2 is YFSETQ.